The 6 T cell receptor beta chains in this list originate from one sample, sequenced in a study of T cells in Graves' hyperthyroidism and ophthalmopathy (dated by TCRdb to between 2019 and 2020). The receptor library was made with multiplex PCR. Sequencing instrument: Illumina HiSeq 2000. Amplification of TCR beta CDR3 regions was carried out from RNA transcripts. The first round of RT-PCR for the TCR CDR3 was performed with the HTBI primer set and the Qiagen OneStep RT-PCR kit. TCRdb passed the public sequencing reads through fastp at Q25 and MiXCR, retaining productive beta sequences. Each entry is one CDR3 protein sequence, shown with its most common DNA and genes. The sample table records 550,000 to 600,000 distinct CDR3 sequences; 16% of these occur just once. The ten most abundant clones make up under 20% of the sample. Source material: blood. All receptors derive from a woman in her late teens or twenties with Graves' hyperthyroidism.

The rearrangement uses TRBV19 and TRBJ2-1; the match to TRBD2 covers 7 bases. The germline gives CDR1 LNHDA, CDR2 SQIVND (reference sequence). V trimming: 9 bases; J trimming: 0 bases; junction bases outside the gene matches: 17. The CDR3 consists of 18 residues. Written as DNA, the CDR3 is TGTGCCAGACCCCCCCCCGCCCGGCGCGGGAGCTCCTACAATGAGCAGTTCTTC. Protein: CARPPPARRGSSYNEQFF.

Of note for this clonotype: This may arise from a read error, as a much more abundant clone is one base away. The rearrangement joins TRBV11-2 to TRBJ2-3; maybe TRBD2 (6 bases). The CDR3 extends over 15 amino acids. CDR1 is SGHAT, CDR2 FQNNGV, per germline. Trimming pared 1 base from V and 8 bases from J, leaving 16 bases between. The CDR3 nucleotides are TGTGCCAGCAGCTTAGTAGCGGTGGCCACCGGTACGCAGTATTTT. It specifies CASSLVAVATGTQYF.

The genes are TRBV7-9 and TRBJ1-4, with D perhaps matching TRBD1 (6 bases). Germline-derived CDR1 and CDR2 are SEHNR and FQNEAQ (reference sequence). Trimming cost V 6 bases and J 8 bases, with 19 bases left between them. The CDR3 sequence is 15 residues long. DNA of the CDR3: TGTGCCAGCAGTCGCCCGGGAGCAGGGGAGGAAAAACTGTTTTTT. This gives the protein CASSRPGAGEEKLFF.

This clonotype was counted many times. The CDR3 reads CASSEARSVYGYTF. CDR3 nucleotide sequence: TGTGCCAGCAGTGAAGCGAGGAGTGTCTATGGCTACACCTTC. This chain uses TRBV6-1 with TRBJ1-2, with D uncertain. Trimming took off 0 bases at V and 4 bases at J, with 9 bases between the two ends. Germline V lookup: CDR1 MNHNS, CDR2 SASEGT. This CDR3 contains 14 residues.

The table lists this clonotype with a few counts. This chain connects TRBV9 to TRBJ1-3; D may be TRBD1 (6 bases). V was trimmed by 0 bases and J by 4 bases, leaving 8 bases between them. CDR1 SGDLS and CDR2 YYNGEE come from the germline V gene. CDR3 size: 14 residues. CDR3 sequence: CASSVAGVGNTIYF. The CDR3, as DNA: TGTGCCAGCAGCGTAGCAGGGGTCGGAAACACCATATATTTT.

The V gene is TRBV6-1, the J gene TRBJ2-7; the D gene is possibly TRBD1 (5 bases). The germline V and J ends were trimmed by 11 bases and 2 bases, with 19 bases remaining between them. Germline V gene sequence: CDR1 MNHNS, CDR2 SASEGT. This CDR3 is 14 amino acids long. CDR3 in amino acids: CAGPQGSSTYEQYF. Here the CDR3 DNA reads TGTGCCGGACCCCAGGGCTCGTCGACCTACGAGCAGTACTTC.